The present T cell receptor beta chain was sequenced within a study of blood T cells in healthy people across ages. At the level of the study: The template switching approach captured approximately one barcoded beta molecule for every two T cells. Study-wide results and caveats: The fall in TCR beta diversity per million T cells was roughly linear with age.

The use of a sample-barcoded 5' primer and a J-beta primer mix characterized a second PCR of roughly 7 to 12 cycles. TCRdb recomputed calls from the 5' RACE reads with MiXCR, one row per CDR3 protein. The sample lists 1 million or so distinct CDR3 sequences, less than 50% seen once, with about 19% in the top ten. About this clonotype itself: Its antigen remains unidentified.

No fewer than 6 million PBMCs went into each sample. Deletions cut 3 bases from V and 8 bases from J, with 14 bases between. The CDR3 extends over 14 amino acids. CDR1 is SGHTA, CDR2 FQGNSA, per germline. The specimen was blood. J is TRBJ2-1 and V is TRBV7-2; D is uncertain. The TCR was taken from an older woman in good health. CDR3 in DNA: TGTGCCAGCAGCTTTAGTGGGGTTCAGGATGAGCAGTTCTTC. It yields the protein CASSFSGVQDEQFF.